A single sample gave rise to the 24 T cell receptor beta chains below, sequenced in a study of blood T cell repertoires in COVID-19. Profiled with immunoSEQ multiplex PCR; TCRdb holds only in-frame clones, not every one. Of approximately 300,000 clones listed, roughly 90% are singletons. Sequencing input: PBMCs or T cells enriched from blood (not recorded which). Every receptor here comes from a woman in her 30s who had recovered from COVID-19.

In the case of this clone: Distinct nucleotide sequences in the sample also encode this CDR3. The J gene is TRBJ2-7, the V gene TRBV28; TRBD1 aligns across 11 bases. CDR1 and CDR2 from the germline V gene are MDHEN and SYDVKM. The CDR3 sequence is 15 residues long. V shed 5 bases and J 2 bases; nucleotides not matched to a gene: 5. The CDR3 bases are TGTGCCAGCAGTCTCCCGGGACAGGGGGCCTACGAGCAGTACTTC. Translation gives CASSLPGQGAYEQYF.

This chain joins TRBV28 and TRBJ1-5, with no clear D. Germline V lookup: CDR1 MDHEN, CDR2 SYDVKM. CDR3 length: 12 residues. V dropped 7 bases and J dropped 6 bases, with 10 bases sitting between them. For the CDR3, the DNA is TGTGCCAGCACGCTAAGAAGTCAGCCCCAGCATTTT. Translated: CASTLRSQPQHF.

This clone appeared a single time. In DNA, the CDR3 is TGTGCCAGCAGCGTAGAAGGTGAAGGACTGCGAAAATCCTACGAGCAGTACTTC. This sequence encodes CASSVEGEGLRKSYEQYF. This chain links TRBV9 with TRBJ2-7; D is perhaps TRBD2 (5 bases). Germline CDR1 and CDR2: SGDLS and YYNGEE. CDR3 length: 18 residues. V was shortened by 0 bases and J by 1 base, with 20 bases between the two germline ends.

The CDR3 sequence is CASGREGVDTQYF. The CDR3, as DNA: TGTGCCAGCGGGCGGGAGGGTGTAGATACGCAGTATTTT. This chain joins TRBV3-1 (or the pseudogene TRBV3-2) and TRBJ2-3; 9 bases agree with TRBD2. The CDR3 covers 13 residues. Germline CDR1 reads LGHDT; CDR2 reads YNNKEL (reference sequence). With 8 bases clipped from V and 5 bases from J, the junction kept 5 bases outside the gene matches.

CDR3 bases: TGTGCCAGCAGTCGGGACAGGCGGGAGCAGTACTTC. This gives the protein CASSRDRREQYF. The chain links TRBV28 to TRBJ2-7, with 8 bases aligning to TRBD1. The CDR3 consists of 12 residues. Trimming at V came to 5 bases and at J to 7 bases, leaving 4 bases not matched to a gene. CDR1 and CDR2 (germline): MDHEN, SYDVKM.

J is TRBJ2-1 and V is TRBV29-1, with 9 bases fitting TRBD2. Unmatched junction bases numbered 4, after V lost 4 bases and J lost 3 bases. This CDR3 region has 14 residues. Germline assignment: CDR1 SQVTM and CDR2 ANQGSEA. CDR3 region: CSVVATSGYNEQFF. The CDR3 bases are TGCAGCGTTGTTGCGACTAGCGGCTACAATGAGCAGTTCTTC.

The V gene is TRBV19, the J gene TRBJ1-1, with 11 bases identical to TRBD1. The CDR3 is made up of 14 amino acids. J gave up 4 bases and V 7 bases, and 5 bases lay outside the gene matches. CDR1 is LNHDA and CDR2 is SQIVND in the germline V gene (reference sequence). CDR3 protein: CASISGTGGTEAFF. The CDR3 DNA reads as TGTGCCAGTATCTCCGGGACAGGGGGCACTGAAGCTTTCTTT.

This rearrangement joins TRBV29-1 to TRBJ2-7, with D maybe TRBD1 (6 bases). The CDR3 extends over 12 amino acids. Germline-derived CDR1 and CDR2 are SQVTM and ANQGSEA. V dropped 6 bases and J dropped 0 bases, with 9 bases sitting between them. The CDR3 nucleotides read TGCAGCGTCGAGGACAGCTCCTACGAGCAGTACTTC. Translating gives CSVEDSSYEQYF.

The chain has TRBV7-2 and TRBJ2-2; no clear D gene. The germline V and J ends were trimmed by 5 bases and 6 bases, with 10 bases remaining between them. Germline values: CDR1 SGHTA, CDR2 FQGNSA. The CDR3 is 13 residues long. The CDR3 here is CASSEQVSGELFF. The CDR3 DNA sequence: TGTGCCAGCAGCGAGCAGGTTTCCGGGGAGCTGTTTTTT.

The V and J genes are TRBV3-1 (or the pseudogene TRBV3-2) and TRBJ2-7, with 7 bases aligning to TRBD1. CDR3 length equals 16 residues. V lost 3 bases, J lost 2 bases, and 10 bases stayed unmatched. Germline V gives CDR1 LGHDT, CDR2 YNNKEL (reference sequence). CDR3 amino acids: CASSQVTGIGPYEQYF. DNA for the CDR3: TGTGCCAGCAGCCAGGTGACAGGGATAGGGCCCTACGAGCAGTACTTC.

The chain has TRBV9 and TRBJ2-7, with D perhaps matching TRBD2 (6 bases). The length of the CDR3 is 14 residues. CDR1 SGDLS and CDR2 YYNGEE come from the germline V gene. V lost 4 bases and J lost 6, with 17 bases in between. The CDR3 region is CASSPSLGDSEQYF. The DNA of the CDR3 is TGTGCCAGCAGCCCTTCTCTAGGGGACTCCGAGCAGTACTTC.

This clone was detected once. The chain joins TRBV28 to TRBJ1-5; 7 bases map to TRBD1. The CDR3 sequence is 14 residues long. Germline V gives CDR1 MDHEN, CDR2 SYDVKM. With V trimmed by 3 bases and J by 3 bases, 2 bases remained unmatched. CDR3 in DNA: TGTGCCAGCAGTTTGGGGACAGTCAATCAGCCCCAGCATTTT. This encodes CASSLGTVNQPQHF.

This clone was observed a few times. The V call is TRBV20-1, the J call TRBJ1-5; weak D call: TRBD1 (6 bases). CDR1 and CDR2 (germline): DFQATT, SNEGSKA (reference sequence). The CDR3 runs to 14 residues. The V end lost 3 bases, the J end lost 1 base, and 10 bases lay between the germline ends. CDR3 amino acids: CSASLGASNQPQHF. The CDR3, as DNA: TGCAGTGCTAGTCTGGGGGCCAGCAATCAGCCCCAGCATTTT.

The CDR3 is CAIREGLAGGTEAFF. For the CDR3, the DNA is TGTGCCATCAGGGAAGGCTTGGCGGGTGGAACTGAAGCTTTCTTT. This chain uses TRBV10-3 with TRBJ1-1; D is unresolved. This CDR3 contains 15 residues. The ends were cut back, 6 bases at V and 5 bases at J, with 19 bases in the middle. Per the germline V gene, CDR1 is ENHRY and CDR2 is SYGVKD.

This clone has only one observation. The V gene is TRBV16, the J gene TRBJ1-3; tentatively, D is TRBD1 (6 bases). The CDR3 covers 16 residues. CDR1 is KGHSY, CDR2 FQNENV, per germline. Trimming removed 3 bases from V and 4 bases from J, with 16 bases in between. The chain's CDR3 is CASSHFDRSSGNTIYF. CDR3 DNA sequence: TGTGCCAGCAGCCACTTCGACAGGAGCTCCGGAAACACCATATATTTT.

The chain is built from TRBV7-6 and TRBJ2-7, with 11 nucleotides matching TRBD1. The CDR3 is 16 amino acids. Unmatched junction bases numbered 15, after V lost 8 bases and J lost 6 bases. Per germline, CDR1 SGHVS and CDR2 FNYEAQ. The CDR3 sequence: CASSRGSGQGVLEQYF. CDR3 sequence (DNA): TGTGCCAGCTCGCGGGGTTCGGGACAGGGGGTTCTCGAGCAGTACTTC. The whole variable domain, remainder taken from reference TRBV7-6 and TRBJ2-7, is GAGVSQSPRYKVTKRGQDVALRCDPISGHVSLYWYRQALGQGPEFLTYFNYEAQQDKSGLPNDRFSAERPEGSISTLTIQRTEQRDSAMYRCASSRGSGQGVLEQYFGPGTRLTVT.

This chain joins TRBV6-4 and TRBJ1-6; TRBD1 might be the D (6 bases). V was clipped by 3 bases and J by 0 bases, with 15 bases between them. This CDR3 is built from 18 residues. Germline V gene sequence: CDR1 MRHNA, CDR2 SNTAGT. CDR3: CASSDPGHPSSYNSPLHF. CDR3 DNA: TGTGCCAGCAGTGATCCGGGACACCCGAGCTCCTATAATTCACCCCTCCACTTT.

The sample holds a few counts of this clone. This CDR3 reads CASLRADTQYF. Here the CDR3 DNA reads TGTGCCAGCCTGCGGGCAGATACGCAGTATTTT. The chain couples TRBV28 to TRBJ2-3; tentatively, D is TRBD2 (5 bases). The ends were cut back, 8 bases at V and 4 bases at J, with 7 bases in the middle. The CDR3 is 11 residues long. Germline CDR1 and CDR2: MDHEN and SYDVKM.

The CDR3 loop is CASRGSGSNYGYTF. CDR3 bases: TGTGCCAGCAGAGGTTCAGGGTCTAACTATGGCTACACCTTC. The chain has TRBV6-5 and TRBJ1-2; tentative D call: TRBD1 (5 bases). The CDR3 has 14 amino acids. The V gene lost 6 bases and the J gene lost 0 bases, with 11 bases spanning the gap. CDR1 is MNHEY and CDR2 is SVGAGI in the germline V gene.

The V and J genes are TRBV12-3 or TRBV12-4 and TRBJ1-5, with TRBD1 matching over 7 bases. With V trimmed by 7 bases and J by 6 bases, 6 bases remained unmatched. The CDR3 contains 13 residues. The CDR3 region has the DNA TGTGCCAGCACCATGACAGGGTCTCAGCCCCAGCATTTT. Its protein product is CASTMTGSQPQHF.

V and J are TRBV28 and TRBJ1-5; no clear D gene. V was trimmed by 1 base and J by 1 base, leaving 11 bases between them. Germline lookup yields CDR1 MDHEN and CDR2 SYDVKM. CDR3 size: 16 residues. The CDR3 nucleotides are TGTGCCAGCAGTTTATCAACGACGGGGAGCAATCAGCCCCAGCATTTT. Encoded protein: CASSLSTTGSNQPQHF.

The rearrangement links TRBV28 to TRBJ2-1; TRBD2 aligns across 11 bases. This CDR3 spans 17 amino acids. CDR1 is MDHEN and CDR2 is SYDVKM in the germline V gene. J lost 0 bases, V lost 4 bases, and 5 bases had no gene match. The CDR3 region has the DNA TGTGCCAGCAGTTCCGGGCTAGCGGGGGGCTCCTACAATGAGCAGTTCTTC. It encodes CASSSGLAGGSYNEQFF.

CDR3 region: CASSLSGYGSEAFF. In DNA form, the CDR3 reads TGTGCCAGCAGTCTCTCAGGGTATGGCTCTGAAGCTTTCTTT. The rearrangement joins TRBV28 to TRBJ1-1, with D perhaps matching TRBD1 (5 bases). CDR1 is MDHEN, CDR2 SYDVKM, per germline. V was shortened by 5 bases and J by 6 bases, with 16 bases between the two germline ends. CDR3 size: 14 residues.

The rearrangement joins TRBV2 to TRBJ1-1; TRBD1 matches 7 bases. The CDR3 length is 13 residues. Per germline, CDR1 SNHLY and CDR2 FYNNEI. J was trimmed by 13 bases and V by 6 bases; bases with no gene match: 14. CDR3: CASRAQQGLLGFF. CDR3 DNA: TGTGCCAGCAGAGCTCAACAGGGGTTGTTGGGTTTCTTT. The full variable domain, in which reference TRBV2 and TRBJ1-1 provide the parts outside the CDR3, is EPEVTQTPSHQVTQMGQEVILRCVPISNHLYFYWYRQILGQKVEFLVSFYNNEISEKSEIFDDQFSVERPDGSNFTLKIRSTKLEDSAMYFCASRAQQGLLGFFGQGTRLTVV.